Included here is one TCR beta chain sequence, with context. Antigen specificity is unknown. The data were obtained in a study of glioma-infiltrating T cells after dendritic cell vaccination. Study-wide findings and caveats: Survival was not directly related to TCR clonality in these patients.

The immunoSEQ assay amplified TCRB CDR3 from up to 2 ug DNA. The assay was immunoSEQ multiplex PCR, and TCRdb's table has in-frame clones only and misses some. The sample carries around 78,000 clones, around 84% recorded once. Time point given: after dendritic cell vaccination, including at tumor progression/relapse. The CDR3 runs to 16 residues. V was pared by 5 bases and J by 7 bases, with 10 bases of the junction left unmatched. The germline CDR1 and CDR2 sequences are MNHNY and SVGAGI (reference sequence). The chain is built from TRBV6-6 and TRBJ2-1, with 11 bases matching TRBD2. The receptor was derived from a human donor with glioblastoma. The sample here was blood, taken after dendritic cell vaccination. The CDR3 nucleotides are TGTGCCAGCAGTCCCCGACTAGCGGGGCCCGATAATGAGCAGTTCTTC. As protein: CASSPRLAGPDNEQFF.